This T cell receptor (beta chain) was documented in a study of blood T cell repertoires in COVID-19. Turning to the study itself: T cells, B-cell-depleted T cells, or PBMCs provided the cDNA or gDNA that served as material.

The V gene's germline CDR1 is SNHLY and CDR2 FYNNEI. The CDR3 is made up of 14 amino acids. Trimming shortened V by 4 bases and J by 10 bases, and 14 bases separated the two germline ends. Profiled with immunoSEQ multiplex PCR; TCRdb holds only in-frame clones, not every one. The table records approximately 360,000 clones, more than 75% of them present only once. The age range of participants was about 18 to 100 years, with residence in around 22 US areas. V usage is TRBV2 and J usage is TRBJ1-6, with no clear D. This clonotype was obtained from a man aged 40-49 years in a cohort exposed to, infected with or recovered from COVID-19 (not recorded which). The sequenced sample consisted of PBMCs or T cells enriched from blood (not recorded which). The CDR3 protein is CASSAERVGSPLHF. The CDR3 nucleotides are TGTGCCAGCAGTGCGGAGAGGGTGGGATCACCCCTCCACTTT.